The 21 T cell receptor beta chains below were found in one sample sequenced in a study of cytomegalovirus exposure and HLA in healthy donors. Researchers ran the PCR with 60 Vbeta and 13 Jbeta primers. The data were produced by immunoSEQ multiplex PCR, yet TCRdb's version contains in-frame clones alone and is incomplete. The table lists approximately 30,000 clones, with 3% to 4% in the top ten. The sequencing input was PBMCs. These receptors were obtained from a woman aged 40 to 50 in good health and CMV-seropositive.

The V and J genes are TRBV2 and TRBJ2-7; TRBD1 agrees at 9 bases. This CDR3 region has 14 residues. The J segment lost 2 bases and the V segment lost 8 bases, leaving 7 bases of the junction unmatched. Germline CDR1 SNHLY, CDR2 FYNNEI. The CDR3 loop is CASCPDRGAYEQYF. The CDR3 DNA reads TGTGCCAGCTGCCCTGACAGGGGGGCCTACGAGCAGTACTTC.

This chain connects TRBV20-1 to TRBJ2-3, with D maybe TRBD2 (5 bases). Germline CDR1 DFQATT, CDR2 SNEGSKA (reference sequence). This CDR3 has 11 amino acids. V dropped 5 bases and J dropped 4 bases, with 7 bases sitting between them. The CDR3 is CSAYSADTQYF. The CDR3 bases are TGCAGTGCTTATAGCGCAGATACGCAGTATTTT.

V and J are TRBV18 and TRBJ1-1; D is unresolved. This CDR3 is built from 14 residues. Trimming took off 0 bases at V and 8 bases at J, with 13 bases between the two ends. The germline V gene encodes CDR1 KGHSH and CDR2 LQKENI. The CDR3 is CASSPPWNREEAFF. Here the CDR3 DNA reads TGTGCCAGCTCACCACCGTGGAACCGGGAGGAAGCTTTCTTT. The whole variable domain, filled in from reference TRBV18 and TRBJ1-1, reads NAGVMQNPRHLVRRRGQEARLRCSPMKGHSHVYWYRQLPEEGLKFMVYLQKENIIDESGMPKERFSAEFPKEGPSILRIQQVVRGDSAAYFCASSPPWNREEAFFGQGTRLTVV.

The rearrangement uses TRBV7-3 and TRBJ2-5; D is possibly TRBD1 (5 bases). Germline V lookup: CDR1 SGHTA, CDR2 FQGTGA. This CDR3 contains 13 residues. V shed 4 bases and J shed 6 bases, with 12 bases lying between them. The chain's CDR3 is CASSSRQTQTQYF. DNA of the CDR3: TGTGCCAGCAGCTCCCGACAGACACAGACCCAGTACTTC.

The rearrangement joins TRBV5-6 to TRBJ2-5; D perhaps matches TRBD2 (7 bases). This CDR3 is 14 amino acids long. From germline, CDR1 is SGHDT and CDR2 YYEEEE. The germline V and J ends were trimmed by 4 bases and 7 bases, with 17 bases remaining between them. CDR3 protein: CASSQGGGFATQYF. In DNA, the CDR3 is TGTGCCAGCAGCCAGGGAGGGGGATTCGCGACCCAGTACTTC.

The rearrangement links TRBV6-1 to TRBJ2-7; D is undetermined. CDR1 MNHNS and CDR2 SASEGT come from the germline V gene. The CDR3 runs 14 residues. V lost 6 bases, J lost 4 bases, and 16 bases lay in between. The CDR3 region has the DNA TGTGCCAGCAGGTACCACGGTATGAAGTACGAGCAGTACTTC. It translates to CASRYHGMKYEQYF.

J is TRBJ2-1 and V is TRBV6-5; TRBD1 matches at 9 bases. Germline values: CDR1 MNHEY, CDR2 SVGAGI. This CDR3 has 15 amino acids. The junction had 10 bases not matched to a gene; V was cut back by 6 bases and J by 7 bases. DNA of the CDR3: TGTGCCAGCAGCCCGGGACAGGGTTTTTGGAATGAGCAGTTCTTC. Its translation is CASSPGQGFWNEQFF.

The chain recombines TRBV7-8 with TRBJ1-4; 10 bases are shared with TRBD1. V was pared by 2 bases and J by 5 bases, with 8 bases of the junction left unmatched. The germline V gene encodes CDR1 SGHVS and CDR2 FQNEAQ. The CDR3 has 17 amino acids. DNA of the CDR3: TGTGCCAGCAGCTTAACGCGACTGGACAGGGGGAATGAAAAACTGTTTTTT. This gives the protein CASSLTRLDRGNEKLFF.

The gene calls are TRBV11-2 and TRBJ1-1; D perhaps matches TRBD1 (6 bases). The CDR3 runs 14 residues. V shed 5 bases and J shed 3 bases, with 13 bases lying between them. CDR1 and CDR2 from the germline V gene are SGHAT and FQNNGV. The CDR3 DNA follows: TGTGCCAGCAGCGCCCTAAGGGGGTACACTGAAGCTTTCTTT. This sequence encodes CASSALRGYTEAFF.

The J gene is TRBJ2-3, the V gene TRBV9; 9 positions agree with TRBD2. CDR1 is SGDLS, CDR2 YYNGEE, per germline. The CDR3 has 16 residues. Germline trimming cut 0 bases from V and 0 bases from J; bases unmatched to any gene: 2. This chain's CDR3 is CASSVGLADSTDTQYF. DNA of the CDR3: TGTGCCAGCAGCGTAGGACTAGCGGATAGCACAGATACGCAGTATTTT.

This chain joins TRBV4-1 and TRBJ2-4, with 12 bases fitting TRBD2. Germline trimming cut 3 bases from V and 2 bases from J; bases unmatched to any gene: 11. The germline CDR1 and CDR2 sequences are MGHRA and YSYEKL. The CDR3 contains 19 residues. CDR3 sequence: CASSHRVTSGSVPKNIQYF. The CDR3 DNA reads as TGCGCCAGCAGCCACCGAGTGACTAGCGGGAGCGTTCCCAAAAACATTCAGTACTTC.

The J gene is TRBJ1-5, the V gene TRBV19; the D gene is possibly TRBD1 (5 bases). The V gene lost 6 bases and the J gene lost 7 bases, with 13 bases spanning the gap. CDR3 size: 13 residues. Germline V gives CDR1 LNHDA, CDR2 SQIVND (reference sequence). CDR3 coding DNA: TGTGCCAGTAGGGGGACTGCTTCCCAGCCCCAGCATTTT. This translates into CASRGTASQPQHF.

This chain connects TRBV5-1 to TRBJ2-5; 9 bases fit TRBD1. With V trimmed by 4 bases and J by 1 base, 5 bases remained unmatched. The CDR3 consists of 15 residues. The germline V gene encodes CDR1 SGHRS and CDR2 YFSETQ. The CDR3 is CASSTGQGSQETQYF. For the CDR3, the DNA is TGCGCCAGCAGCACAGGACAGGGGAGCCAAGAGACCCAGTACTTC.

This chain joins TRBV30 and TRBJ2-7, with D possibly being TRBD1 (6 bases). The germline V and J ends were trimmed by 7 bases and 2 bases, with 12 bases remaining between them. This CDR3 contains 12 residues. Germline values: CDR1 GTSNPN, CDR2 SVGIG (reference sequence). The CDR3 region has the DNA TGTGCCTTGGGAAAGGGGGCCTACGAGCAGTACTTC. Translating it yields CALGKGAYEQYF.

The chain is built from TRBV7-9 and TRBJ1-4, with TRBD1 as a possible D gene (5 bases). This CDR3 contains 15 residues. The germline V gene has CDR1 SEHNR and CDR2 FQNEAQ (reference sequence). Trimming removed 6 bases from V and 2 bases from J, with 13 bases in between. The CDR3 coding sequence is TGTGCCAGCAGGCAAGGTCGGGGGACTAATGAAAAACTGTTTTTT. It yields the protein CASRQGRGTNEKLFF.

The chain carries TRBV11-2 and TRBJ2-5; TRBD2 agrees at 8 bases. V shed 5 bases, J shed 3 bases, and the junction held 14 bases outside the gene matches. The CDR3 runs to 17 residues. Germline V gene lookup returns CDR1 SGHAT and CDR2 FQNNGV. CDR3 bases: TGTGCCAGCAGCGCAGCGGGAGAGGGAGAGTGGGAAGAGACCCAGTACTTC. Protein: CASSAAGEGEWEETQYF.

The chain uses TRBV2 and TRBJ1-5, with D unresolved. Per the germline V gene, CDR1 is SNHLY and CDR2 is FYNNEI. V was trimmed by 0 bases and J by 10 bases, leaving 16 bases between them. CDR3 size: 15 residues. CDR3 in amino acids: CASSEAPGRYEPQHF. CDR3 coding DNA: TGTGCCAGCAGTGAAGCGCCGGGAAGATACGAACCCCAGCATTTT. The full variable domain, its missing parts supplied by reference TRBV2 and TRBJ1-5, is EPEVTQTPSHQVTQMGQEVILRCVPISNHLYFYWYRQILGQKVEFLVSFYNNEISEKSEIFDDQFSVERPDGSNFTLKIRSTKLEDSAMYFCASSEAPGRYEPQHFGDGTRLSIL.

The chain combines TRBV5-1 with TRBJ2-7; D possibly corresponds to TRBD1 (5 bases). From germline, CDR1 is SGHRS and CDR2 YFSETQ. V was trimmed by 2 bases and J by 2 bases, leaving 11 bases between them. The CDR3 is 14 residues long. The CDR3 here is CASSFGQGTYEQYF. CDR3 bases: TGCGCCAGCAGCTTCGGGCAGGGAACCTACGAGCAGTACTTC.

The chain links TRBV4-1 to TRBJ2-1; D not certain. V was cut by 3 bases and J by 0 bases, with 12 bases left in between. Germline-derived CDR1 and CDR2 are MGHRA and YSYEKL. The length of the CDR3 is 16 residues. DNA for the CDR3: TGCGCCAGCAGCCACGTGACTGCGAGCTCCTACAATGAGCAGTTCTTC. As protein: CASSHVTASSYNEQFF.

The chain employs TRBV5-1 and TRBJ2-2; D is possibly TRBD1 (5 bases). The CDR3 sequence is 15 residues long. The germline V gene encodes CDR1 SGHRS and CDR2 YFSETQ. The V gene lost 1 base and the J gene lost 7 bases, with 14 bases spanning the gap. CDR3 loop: CASSLFNSRGGELFF. Written as DNA, the CDR3 is TGCGCCAGCAGCTTGTTCAACTCTAGGGGCGGGGAGCTGTTTTTT.

The CDR3: CASSLGLVVEQFF. For the CDR3, the DNA is TGTGCCAGCAGCTTGGGTCTAGTTGTCGAGCAGTTCTTC. J is TRBJ2-1 and V is TRBV5-4; no clear D. The V end was cut by 0 bases, the J end by 10 bases, with 11 bases between. The CDR3 is 13 amino acids. From germline, CDR1 is SGHNT and CDR2 YYREEE (reference sequence).